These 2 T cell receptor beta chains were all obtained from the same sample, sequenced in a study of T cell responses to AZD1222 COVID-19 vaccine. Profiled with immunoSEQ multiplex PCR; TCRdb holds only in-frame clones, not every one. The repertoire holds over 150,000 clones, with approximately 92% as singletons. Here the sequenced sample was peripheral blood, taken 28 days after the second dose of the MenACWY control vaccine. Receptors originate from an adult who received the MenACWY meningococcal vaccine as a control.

CDR3: CASSLDGYYGYTF. The DNA for the CDR3 is TGTGCCAGCAGCCTGGACGGCTACTATGGCTACACCTTC. J is TRBJ1-2 and V is TRBV6-5; no definite D call. Trimming took 6 bases from V and 3 from J, leaving 11 bases between them. The length of the CDR3 is 13 residues. From germline, CDR1 is MNHEY and CDR2 SVGAGI.

CDR3 in amino acids: CASSPYANEKLFF. The CDR3, as DNA: TGTGCCAGCTCACCATATGCTAATGAAAAACTGTTTTTT. The V and J genes are TRBV18 and TRBJ1-4; no clear D. The CDR3 spans 13 residues. V lost 2 bases, J lost 3 bases, and 4 bases lay in between. Germline CDR1 and CDR2: KGHSH and LQKENI.